The sequence of this TCR beta chain was determined in a study of cytomegalovirus exposure and HLA in healthy donors. A multiplex PCR was run with 60 Vbeta primers and 13 Jbeta primers. TCRdb's table, derived via immunoSEQ multiplex PCR, lists solely in-frame clones and lacks some. The sample includes about 200,000 clones. Sequencing used PBMCs. This receptor was identified in a woman under 40 in good health and CMV-seropositive.

In DNA form, the CDR3 reads TGCGCCAGCAGCCAAGCTCTGAGAGTTTCCTACAATGAGCAGTTCTTC. Encoded protein: CASSQALRVSYNEQFF. The chain links TRBV4-1 to TRBJ2-1; no reliable D call. The ends were cut back, 1 base at V and 1 base at J, with 11 bases in the middle. CDR1 and CDR2 from the germline V gene are MGHRA and YSYEKL. This CDR3 has 16 amino acids.